This T cell receptor (beta chain) emerged from a study of shared clonotypes between healthy human individuals. CD8 cells classed as naive were CD45RO-negative and positively selected for CCR7, excluding terminally differentiated effector memory CD45RA+ cells. Donors included only healthy HIV-negative adults lacking recent acute infections or vaccinations. The CDR3 loop spans 15 amino acids. Germline CDR1 MNHNS, CDR2 SASEGT. With 4 bases removed from V and 0 bases from J, the gap between germline ends came to 9 bases. Sequencing used immunoSEQ multiplex PCR; TCRdb keeps in-frame clones, though not all of them. The table lists some 2.1 million clones, about 95% of them singletons, with about 1.1% in the top ten.

This TCR came from a man between 18 and 35 years old in good health. The V call is TRBV6-1, the J call TRBJ1-4; D unresolved. Sequences were obtained from naive CD8+ T cells sorted from blood. The CDR3, as DNA: TGTGCCAGCAGTGGGCAGACTGCAACTAATGAAAAACTGTTTTTT. Residues: CASSGQTATNEKLFF.